The 18 T cell receptor beta chains in this list originate from one sample, sequenced in a study of cytomegalovirus exposure and HLA in healthy donors. Using immunoSEQ multiplex PCR, the repertoire was profiled, and TCRdb retains in-frame clones only, with some absent. This table holds about 98,000 clones, roughly 87% found once. The specimen was PBMCs. These TCRs come from a woman between 25 and 40 years old in good health and CMV-seronegative.

The chain joins TRBV10-3 to TRBJ2-5; 9 nucleotides match TRBD1. Per germline, CDR1 ENHRY and CDR2 SYGVKD. This CDR3 comprises 14 residues. V lost 9 bases to trimming and J lost 3 bases; unmatched junction nucleotides: 8. This CDR3 reads CAIRGQGREETQYF. CDR3 coding DNA: TGTGCCATACGGGGACAGGGAAGAGAAGAGACCCAGTACTTC.

V usage is TRBV13 and J usage is TRBJ1-5, with 7 bases matching TRBD1. V gave up 2 bases and J gave up 0 bases; unmatched junction bases: 10. The CDR3 is 18 amino acids. CDR1 and CDR2 (germline): PRHDT, FYEKMQ (reference sequence). CDR3 sequence: CASSLTRGDSYSNQPQHF. In DNA form, the CDR3 reads TGTGCCAGCAGCTTAACCAGGGGGGACAGCTATAGCAATCAGCCCCAGCATTTT.

V is TRBV7-6 and J is TRBJ1-4; maybe TRBD1 (5 bases). V was shortened by 1 base and J by 4 bases, with 7 bases between the two germline ends. CDR1 and CDR2 (germline): SGHVS, FNYEAQ. The CDR3 runs to 14 residues. The DNA for the CDR3 is TGTGCCAGCAGCTTAGGGGGCCTTAATGAAAAACTGTTTTTT. Translated: CASSLGGLNEKLFF. The whole variable domain, filled in from reference TRBV7-6 and TRBJ1-4, reads GAGVSQSPRYKVTKRGQDVALRCDPISGHVSLYWYRQALGQGPEFLTYFNYEAQQDKSGLPNDRFSAERPEGSISTLTIQRTEQRDSAMYRCASSLGGLNEKLFFGSGTQLSVL.

The chain couples TRBV28 to TRBJ1-2, with a weak D call TRBD1 (5 bases). The CDR3 runs to 15 residues. Germline lookup yields CDR1 MDHEN and CDR2 SYDVKM. Trimming shortened V by 6 bases and J by 2 bases, and 16 bases separated the two germline ends. The CDR3 sequence: CASRSLGAQNYGYTF. CDR3 nucleotides: TGTGCCAGCAGGTCATTAGGGGCTCAAAACTATGGCTACACCTTC.

This clone was detected only once. The chain links TRBV13 to TRBJ1-2, with a weak D call TRBD1 (6 bases). With 1 base removed from V and 8 bases from J, the gap between germline ends came to 11 bases. The CDR3 spans 13 residues. The germline V gene encodes CDR1 PRHDT and CDR2 FYEKMQ (reference sequence). In nucleotides, the CDR3 is TGTGCCAGCAGCTTAGTGGGCAGGGGAGGCTACACCTTC. As protein: CASSLVGRGGYTF.

The V call is TRBV5-1, the J call TRBJ2-3; 9 nucleotides agree with TRBD2. V lost 4 bases and J lost 4; bases outside the gene matches: 7. The CDR3 extends over 15 amino acids. Germline V CDR1 and CDR2: SGHRS, YFSETQ. CDR3 sequence: CASSGGLAGPDTQYF. DNA of the CDR3: TGCGCCAGCAGCGGGGGACTAGCAGGCCCAGATACGCAGTATTTT.

This clone was counted many times. The V gene is TRBV12-5, the J gene TRBJ2-7, with 8 bases lining up with TRBD2. This CDR3 is 14 amino acids long. Germline V CDR1 and CDR2: LGHNT, FRNRAP. J gave up 4 bases and V 2 bases, and 4 bases lay outside the gene matches. CDR3 coding DNA: TGTGCTAGTGGTTTGATTGCGGGGGGTTACGAGCAGTACTTC. Its protein product is CASGLIAGGYEQYF.

The chain has TRBV7-2 and TRBJ2-7; 9 bases are a match to TRBD2. Trimming took 3 bases from V and 0 from J; bases not matched to a gene: 6. CDR1 is SGHTA and CDR2 is FQGNSA in the germline V gene. This CDR3 contains 16 residues. The CDR3 DNA follows: TGTGCCAGCAGCTTCCAGACTAGCGGATACTCCTACGAGCAGTACTTC. Translating it yields CASSFQTSGYSYEQYF.

This clone was detected only once. This chain joins TRBV5-1 and TRBJ1-3; TRBD1 matches 8 bases. The CDR3 extends over 15 amino acids. Germline V lookup: CDR1 SGHRS, CDR2 YFSETQ. J lost 8 bases, V lost 0 bases, and 7 bases had no gene match. The CDR3 DNA follows: TGCGCCAGCAGCTTGGGACAGGGGACAGGAGACACCATATATTTT. This codes for CASSLGQGTGDTIYF.

The CDR3 protein is CASRGRYEFAYEQYF. In DNA, the CDR3 is TGTGCCAGCAGGGGGAGATACGAGTTTGCCTACGAGCAGTACTTC. This chain connects TRBV6-5 to TRBJ2-7; perhaps TRBD2 as D (5 bases). Trimming removed 6 bases at V and 2 bases at J, with 17 bases between. Germline V gene sequence: CDR1 MNHEY, CDR2 SVGAGI. CDR3 size: 15 residues.

This clone was picked up one time. J is TRBJ2-1 and V is TRBV10-3, with 10 bases aligning to TRBD2. The CDR3 has 12 amino acids. CDR1 and CDR2 from the germline V gene are ENHRY and SYGVKD. Trimming removed 4 bases from V and 9 bases from J; junction bases left unmatched: 0. CDR3 sequence (DNA): TGTGCCATCAGTGGACTAGCGGGTGAGCAGTTCTTC. It translates to CAISGLAGEQFF.

This clone showed up just once. Written as DNA, the CDR3 is TGCAGCGTCACACAGGGGCCGGCAGAGACCCAGTACTTC. Amino acids: CSVTQGPAETQYF. The V call is TRBV29-1, the J call TRBJ2-5; TRBD1 matches at 7 bases. Germline values: CDR1 SQVTM, CDR2 ANQGSEA. The CDR3 spans 13 residues. The ends lost 6 bases at V and 4 bases at J; junction bases unmatched: 8.

The chain combines TRBV4-3 with TRBJ1-2; 9 nucleotides align to TRBD1. The CDR3 is 14 amino acids. Germline V CDR1 and CDR2: LGHNA, YSLEER. The ends lost 4 bases at V and 2 bases at J; junction bases unmatched: 2. This chain's CDR3 is CASSPGQGNYGYTF. The DNA of the CDR3 is TGCGCCAGCAGCCCGGGACAGGGAAACTATGGCTACACCTTC.

V usage is TRBV21-1 and J usage is TRBJ2-2; the D segment call TRBD2 is taken from the table without a DNA check. TRBV21-1 is described as a pseudogene. This CDR3 is 19 amino acids long. The CDR3: CASSKALWELAGATGELFF. CDR3 in DNA: TGTGCCAGCAGCAAAGCGCTTTGGGAACTAGCGGGAGCAACCGGGGAGCTGTTTTTT.

A single count supports this clone. The V and J genes are TRBV15 and TRBJ1-4; unclear D gene. The CDR3 loop spans 15 amino acids. V lost 0 bases to trimming and J lost 4 bases, with 9 bases between them. Germline V gives CDR1 LNHNV, CDR2 YYDKDF (reference sequence). The CDR3 here is CATSRDRGYNEKLFF. Here the CDR3 DNA reads TGTGCCACCAGCAGAGATCGAGGTTATAATGAAAAACTGTTTTTT.

The gene calls are TRBV9 and TRBJ1-2, with TRBD1 matching 8 bases. The germline gives CDR1 SGDLS, CDR2 YYNGEE. Germline trimming cut 0 bases from V and 2 bases from J; bases unmatched to any gene: 6. The CDR3 runs 16 residues. The CDR3 region is CASSVEPGQANYGYTF. Written as DNA, the CDR3 is TGTGCCAGCAGCGTAGAACCGGGACAGGCAAACTATGGCTACACCTTC.

The chain combines TRBV9 with TRBJ2-7; TRBD1 agrees at 8 bases. V lost 3 bases and J lost 7; bases outside the gene matches: 9. Germline V lookup: CDR1 SGDLS, CDR2 YYNGEE. CDR3 length: 14 amino acids. Here the CDR3 reads CASSATGQETEQYF. The CDR3 bases are TGTGCCAGCAGCGCCACGGGACAGGAGACGGAGCAGTACTTC.

The J gene is TRBJ2-7, the V gene TRBV4-2; 8 nucleotides match TRBD2. Germline loops: CDR1 LGHNA, CDR2 YNFKEQ. Trimming took 5 bases from V and 5 from J; bases not matched to a gene: 11. The CDR3 covers 15 residues. CDR3 residues: CASSTGFGGAHEQYF. The CDR3 DNA sequence: TGTGCCAGCAGCACTGGGTTCGGGGGGGCTCACGAGCAGTACTTC.